This T cell receptor beta chain was observed in a study of T cell responses to AZD1222 COVID-19 vaccine. This CDR3 has 11 amino acids. The V end was cut by 6 bases, the J end by 7 bases, with 7 bases between. Here immunoSEQ multiplex PCR was the method, and the copy in TCRdb shows in-frame clones only, minus some. The sample contains over 85,000 clones, 70% to 85% of which appear only once. The sample was peripheral blood, taken 28 days after the second AZD1222 dose. The chain links TRBV12-3 or TRBV12-4 to TRBJ2-1; D gene ambiguous. This sequence was found in an adult who received the AZD1222 COVID-19 vaccine. CDR3 residues: CASSRQNEQFF. CDR3 in DNA: TGTGCCAGCAGCCGCCAGAATGAGCAGTTCTTC.